This T cell receptor (beta chain) was identified during a study of blood T cells in healthy people across ages. The study, taken as a whole, reports: Age brought a roughly linear fall in TCR beta diversity measured per million T cells.

Points on this clonotype: Its antigen is unknown.

Through a sample-barcoded 5' primer and a J-beta primer mix, a second PCR was run for roughly 6 to 12 cycles. TCRdb itself ran the 5' RACE reads through MiXCR, one entry per CDR3 protein. The data show hundreds of thousands of distinct CDR3 sequences, roughly three fifths seen once. Whenever a sample was processed, at least 6 million PBMCs were isolated. The sequenced material came from blood. This receptor was taken from a man aged 40-49 years in good health.

CDR3: CASSQRPGRAGGDTQYF. As DNA, the CDR3 is TGTGCCAGCAGCCAGCGCCCGGGACGAGCGGGAGGAGATACGCAGTATTTT. The rearrangement uses TRBV7-2 and TRBJ2-3; TRBD2 agrees at 9 bases. J lost 5 bases, V lost 5 bases, and 14 bases had no gene match. The germline V gene encodes CDR1 SGHTA and CDR2 FQGNSA. The CDR3 is made up of 17 amino acids.